This T cell receptor (beta chain) was profiled in a study of blood T cell repertoires in COVID-19. Study context: Both acute and convalescent COVID-19 samples were obtained from the United States, Italy and Spain. PBMCs, B-cell-depleted T cells, or T cells provided the cDNA or gDNA that made up the material.

This clone was detected a few times. Original processing notes: Reference gene primer amplification in the assay estimated nucleated cell counts. Using immunoSEQ multiplex PCR, the repertoire was profiled, and TCRdb retains in-frame clones only, with some absent. Clone size and V and J calls were adopted from that table, with D and trimming inferred from the DNA. The table has tens of thousands of clones, about 82% seen once. Germline V gene data show CDR1 as SGHTA and CDR2 as FQGNSA. The CDR3 loop spans 14 amino acids. The V end was cut by 5 bases, the J end by 0 bases, with 10 bases between. V is TRBV7-2 and J is TRBJ1-2, with D perhaps matching TRBD1 (5 bases). This sequence was found in a human donor in a cohort sampled during active COVID-19. The sequenced sample was peripheral blood. The CDR3 region has the DNA TGTGCCAGCAGCCCGACAGCCACTAACTATGGCTACACCTTC. Translating it yields CASSPTATNYGYTF. The full variable domain, rest sourced from reference TRBV7-2 and TRBJ1-2, is GAGVSQSPSNKVTEKGKDVELRCDPISGHTALYWYRQSLGQGLEFLIYFQGNSAPDKSGLPSDRFSAERTGGSVSTLTIQRTQQEDSAVYLCASSPTATNYGYTFGSGTRLTVV.